The sequence of this T cell receptor (beta chain) was determined in a study of blood T cell repertoires in COVID-19. Across the study: Acute-phase and convalescent COVID-19 samples originated in the United States, Italy and Spain. T cells, B-cell-depleted T cells, or PBMCs provided the cDNA or gDNA that served as material.

The V segment lost 5 bases and the J segment 5 bases; nucleotides outside the gene matches: 6. CDR1 is MNHEY and CDR2 is SVGAGI in the germline V gene. The CDR3 is made up of 15 amino acids. Authors' methods: Amplified reference gene primers provided the basis for estimating nucleated cell counts. Measured with immunoSEQ multiplex PCR; TCRdb has only the in-frame clones, and not every one. D and trimming come from the DNA, and the V and J calls and clone size come from that table. Of about 250,000 clones in the sample, around 86% were seen once. This TCR was sampled from a woman in her thirties or forties who had recovered from COVID-19. The sequencing sample was made of peripheral blood. This chain links TRBV6-5 with TRBJ2-2; 9 positions match TRBD1. This CDR3 reads CASSRWDRETGELFF. The DNA for the CDR3 is TGTGCCAGCAGTCGTTGGGACAGGGAAACCGGGGAGCTGTTTTTT.